The entry that follows covers one T cell receptor beta chain sequence. Its target is not known. These data originate in a study of cytomegalovirus exposure and HLA in healthy donors. About the study: The approximately 100 million unique TCR beta sequences, from around 200 million T cells, were found by an earlier analysis.

Primers for the PCR totalled 60 Vbeta and 13 Jbeta. Libraries were prepared by immunoSEQ multiplex PCR; TCRdb keeps only in-frame clonotypes and omits some of them. Its table records tens of thousands of clones. The study, taken as a whole, reports: Immune exposure information comprised only CMV serostatus.

Trimming removed 2 bases from V and 0 bases from J, with 9 bases in between. This CDR3 region has 15 residues. Germline assignment: CDR1 WNHNN and CDR2 SYGVQD (reference sequence). The sequence was obtained from a man aged 18 to 29 in good health and CMV-seropositive. Sample: PBMCs. The chain employs TRBV10-1 and TRBJ2-3; D is unclear. The CDR3 bases are TGCGCCAGCAGTGAGACTGTTTCTAGCACAGATACGCAGTATTTT. It yields the protein CASSETVSSTDTQYF.